This paragraph reports one T cell receptor beta chain. Its antigen is currently not known. Within one base of it there is no much larger clone, and no base qualities were kept. This record comes from a study of OX40 agonist ivuxolimab in advanced cancers. Regarding the complete study: Ivuxolimab was an agonistic, fully human IgG2 monoclonal antibody directed against OX40 (CD134), a costimulatory receptor. The paper reports the monotherapy dose-escalation portion (N = 52 patients) of the phase I ivuxolimab trial. Patients were allowed to have had prior anti-PD-1, anti-PD-L1 or anti-CTLA-4 therapy, and 40% to 45% of the dose-escalation patients had been treated with checkpoint inhibitors. Of the roughly 54 patients in dose escalation, around 19 had hepatocellular carcinoma, about 15 had melanoma, 9 had renal cell carcinoma and 9 had head and neck cancer. Three dose-escalation patients achieved partial responses, one with hepatocellular carcinoma and two with cutaneous melanoma. A male proportion of approximately 83% and a mean age of approximately 60 years, ranging from 23 to 79, were recorded for the dose-escalation cohort. Peripheral TCRbeta sequencing was intended to test whether TCR sequence diversity was altered and clonal T-cell expansion was caused by ivuxolimab. Intravenous ivuxolimab was administered to patients every 2 weeks at six dose levels: 0.01, 0.1, 0.3, 1.5, 3 and 10 mg/kg. Study-level results and caveats: Antigen specificity was not determined for the clonally expanded peripheral T cells. On average, CD8+ T cells showed more expanded clones than CD4+ T cells after ivuxolimab. At doses from 0.1 to 3.0 mg/kg, clonal expansion was seen in both CD4+ and CD8+ blood T cells between baseline and week 6. Low levels of normalized T-cell clonal expansion were also seen in some patients who did not respond. In the 0.1-3.0 mg/kg groups, partial responders were among the patients with the lowest normalized peripheral clonal expansion, particularly in CD8+ T cells.

Patients with autoimmune disease history or receiving systemic immunosuppression were excluded from the trial. Peripheral blood for TCR sequencing was collected from all dose cohorts at baseline, on cycle 4 day 1, and on cycle 7 day 1. Samples came from an open-label, multicenter, first-in-human phase I dose-escalation trial of ivuxolimab. Adults with locally advanced or metastatic melanoma, renal cell, hepatocellular, or head and neck squamous cell carcinoma were enrolled in the trial. Before TCR sequencing, CD4+ T cells and CD8+ T cells from peripheral blood were sorted into separate populations. For sequencing of the TCRbeta CDR3 region, genomic DNA was extracted from the sorted cells. The immunoSEQ Assay was used to sequence the TCRbeta CDR3 regions. TCRdb retrieved this table from immuneACCESS and kept in-frame rearrangements only. Not all clones are present; in checked studies, unresolved V genes account for under half, and no reason is known for the remainder. The sample data list about 84,000 clones, and roughly 89% of these were observed just once. Under 0.25% of the sample comes from the top ten.

Trimming accounts for 3 bases at V and 5 bases at J, while the number of junction bases matched to no gene is 3. The CDR3, from cysteine to phenylalanine, totals 15 residues. Just the 45-base CDR3 DNA is kept, in frame starting at base 1. The CDR1 and CDR2 encoded by the germline V gene (reference sequence) are SEHNR and FQNEAQ. This TCR was recovered from an adult with an advanced solid tumor such as melanoma, head and neck, liver or kidney cancer. Recombination linked TRBV7-9 to TRBJ2-3, and TRBD2 matches 12 of the central bases. The sequencing here drew on CD4+ or CD8+ T cells sorted from blood, taken in a trial of the OX40 agonist ivuxolimab. The CDR3 region has the sequence CASSFLAGGRDTQYF. The base sequence is TGTGCCAGCAGCTTCCTAGCGGGGGGGCGAGATACGCAGTATTTT.